This TCR beta chain was identified in a study of cytomegalovirus exposure and HLA in healthy donors. Primers: 60 Vbeta forward and 13 Jbeta reverse. The repertoire was sequenced with immunoSEQ multiplex PCR; TCRdb's copy has only in-frame clones and lacks some. The record lists about 78,000 clones, of which the ten most abundant hold 7.5%. CDR1 is SGHRS and CDR2 is YFSETQ in the germline V gene. The V end was cut by 1 base, the J end by 0 bases, with 10 bases between. The CDR3 runs to 16 residues. The clonotype was recovered from a female donor in good health and CMV-seropositive. Material: PBMCs. The chain recombines TRBV5-1 with TRBJ2-2; a weak D match, TRBD1 (5 bases). The CDR3 nucleotides read TGCGCCAGCAGCTTGTATACAGGCCCGAACACCGGGGAGCTGTTTTTT. Translation gives CASSLYTGPNTGELFF. The full variable domain, with the rest looked up from reference TRBV5-1 and TRBJ2-2, is KAGVTQTPRYLIKTRGQQVTLSCSPISGHRSVSWYQQTPGQGLQFLFEYFSETQRNKGNFPGRFSGRQFSNSRSEMNVSTLELGDSALYLCASSLYTGPNTGELFFGEGSRLTVL.